This TCR beta chain is drawn from a study of PD-1 blockade in classical Hodgkin lymphoma. Study findings and constraints: Patients with a complete response exhibited baseline diversity comparable to newly diagnosed patients.

The CDR3 runs 12 residues. Germline CDR1 and CDR2: SGHAT and FQNNGV. Deletions cut 5 bases from V and 1 base from J, with 5 bases between. Every patient relapsed after autologous stem cell transplantation, and brentuximab vedotin exposure varied. Reported best responses ranged across complete response, partial response or progressive disease. Profiled with immunoSEQ multiplex PCR; TCRdb holds only in-frame clones, not every one. The sample carries fewer than 110,000 clones, around 88% recorded once. This clone has only one observation. Its specificity is unknown. The sample here was peripheral blood mononuclear cells (PBMCs), taken before the second cycle of nivolumab. The TCR sequence derives from a human donor with classical Hodgkin lymphoma. The gene calls are TRBV11-2 and TRBJ1-2, with D hard to call. CDR3 in amino acids: CASSLFNYGYTF. Written as DNA, the CDR3 is TGTGCCAGCAGCCTGTTTAACTATGGCTACACCTTC.